Only a few counts were recorded for the clone carrying this T cell receptor (beta chain). Its antigen is currently unknown. This sample was taken from a study of early T cells in non-severe SARS-CoV-2 infection. About the research overall: Unsorted whole blood bulk RNA was sequenced, with unpaired chains.

Study-wide results and limits: Lookups in VDJdb leaned toward anti-spike CD8 responses and missed private and CD4 specificities.

The CDR3 is made up of 15 amino acids. After removal of 7 bases from V and 4 bases from J, the junction contained 10 bases not matched to a gene. The protocol attached unique molecular identifiers to individual cDNA molecules. MiXCR, run by TCRdb on the 5' RACE reads, gives a single entry per CDR3 protein. The table has about 64,000 distinct CDR3 sequences, about 12% seen once; the top ten hold around 3.9%. The sequence was obtained from an adult who was a healthcare worker with PCR-confirmed SARS-CoV-2 infection or an uninfected control (not recorded which). The J gene is TRBJ1-1, the V gene TRBV12-3 or TRBV12-4, with 9 bases aligning to TRBD1. The sequenced sample was whole blood. The CDR3 is CASTPWGQGATEAFF. The DNA for the CDR3 is TGTGCCAGCACCCCTTGGGGACAGGGAGCCACTGAAGCTTTCTTT.